These 15 T cell receptor beta chains came from one sample sequenced in a study of T cells after posttransplantation cyclophosphamide. TCRdb's table, derived via immunoSEQ multiplex PCR, lists solely in-frame clones and lacks some. The repertoire holds about 6,900 clones, approximately 97% seen once, with just over 0.5% in the top ten. Sequences were obtained from naive CD8+ T cells sorted from PBMCs. These receptors all come from a woman younger than 45 in good health and a related stem cell transplant donor.

V is TRBV7-6 and J is TRBJ2-7, with TRBD2 matching 10 bases. The CDR3 has 15 amino acids. Losses at the gene ends were 1 base for V and 4 bases for J; bases not matched to a gene: 4. The germline CDR1 and CDR2 sequences are SGHVS and FNYEAQ. The CDR3 DNA reads TGTGCCAGCAGCTTAGAGGCTAGCGGGGGTTACGAGCAGTACTTC. Amino acid sequence: CASSLEASGGYEQYF.

The chain employs TRBV6-1 and TRBJ2-1; 10 positions agree with TRBD2. The CDR3 covers 14 residues. Germline V CDR1 and CDR2: MNHNS, SASEGT. Trimming removed 10 bases from V and 8 bases from J; junction bases left unmatched: 11. CDR3 nucleotides: TGTGCCACCGATCAGGGACTAGCGTTCCATGAGCAGTTCTTC. It is translated as CATDQGLAFHEQFF.

This chain links TRBV2 with TRBJ2-2; TRBD1 agrees at 7 bases. Losses at the gene ends were 7 bases for V and 2 bases for J; bases not matched to a gene: 10. This CDR3 spans 16 amino acids. CDR1 is SNHLY and CDR2 is FYNNEI in the germline V gene. The CDR3 DNA follows: TGTGCCAGCATCCCGGGACAGACTATAAACACCGGGGAGCTGTTTTTT. Its protein is CASIPGQTINTGELFF.

This chain links TRBV5-1 with TRBJ2-1, with D hard to call. This CDR3 has 13 residues. V lost 1 base and J 4 bases, leaving 6 bases between the germline ends. CDR1 is SGHRS, CDR2 YFSETQ, per germline. The chain's CDR3 is CASSLYLYNEQFF. DNA of the CDR3: TGCGCCAGCAGCTTGTACTTGTACAATGAGCAGTTCTTC.

The V gene is TRBV7-9, the J gene TRBJ2-3, with D possibly TRBD2 on 5 matching bases. The ends were cut back, 4 bases at V and 3 bases at J, with 11 bases in the middle. The CDR3 spans 14 residues. CDR1 is SEHNR, CDR2 FQNEAQ, per germline (reference sequence). The CDR3 here is CASSSTSGTDTQYF. The CDR3, as DNA: TGTGCCAGCAGCTCGACATCGGGAACAGATACGCAGTATTTT.

The gene calls are TRBV7-9 and TRBJ2-7; 11 bases fit TRBD1. The CDR3 contains 14 residues. The V gene's germline CDR1 is SEHNR and CDR2 FQNEAQ (reference sequence). Trimming took 3 bases from V and 4 from J; bases not matched to a gene: 2. DNA for the CDR3: TGTGCCAGCAGCTTGGGACAGGGGGAATACGAGCAGTACTTC. The encoded protein is CASSLGQGEYEQYF.

V gene TRBV7-9 combines with J gene TRBJ2-7; maybe TRBD2 (5 bases). Trimming removed 4 bases at V and 2 bases at J, with 15 bases between. The CDR3 runs 15 residues. Germline CDR1 reads SEHNR; CDR2 reads FQNEAQ (reference sequence). The CDR3 nucleotides read TGTGCCAGCAGCTCGCCGCTTGGGAGTCCCTACGAGCAGTACTTC. It specifies CASSSPLGSPYEQYF.

This rearrangement joins TRBV19 to TRBJ2-1; 7 bases line up with TRBD1. The CDR3 has 15 residues. V dropped 4 bases and J dropped 2; count of bases not matched to a gene: 5. Germline V gives CDR1 LNHDA, CDR2 SQIVND (reference sequence). CDR3 nucleotide sequence: TGTGCCAGTAGTAGGGGGCAGGGGGCCTACAATGAGCAGTTCTTC. This gives the protein CASSRGQGAYNEQFF.

This chain uses TRBV27 with TRBJ1-4, with 7 bases aligning to TRBD1. The CDR3 sequence is 14 residues long. Looked up from germline, CDR1 is MNHEY and CDR2 is SMNVEV (reference sequence). With V trimmed by 4 bases and J by 5 bases, 4 bases remained unmatched. The CDR3 nucleotides are TGTGCCAGCAGTTCCGGGACAGTCAATGAAAAACTGTTTTTT. It translates to CASSSGTVNEKLFF.

The rearrangement links TRBV4-3 to TRBJ2-1, with D perhaps matching TRBD2 (5 bases). V lost 1 base to trimming and J lost 9 bases, with 19 bases between them. The CDR3 has 16 residues. The germline CDR1 and CDR2 sequences are LGHNA and YSLEER. CDR3 bases: TGCGCCAGCAGCCAAGGCCGGTCAAAATATGAGGGTGAGCAGTTCTTC. It encodes CASSQGRSKYEGEQFF.

The chain carries TRBV12-5 and TRBJ2-2; D may be TRBD1 (5 bases). The CDR3 covers 17 residues. The V end lost 4 bases, the J end lost 3 bases, and 18 bases lay between the germline ends. CDR1 and CDR2 (germline): LGHNT, FRNRAP. The CDR3 loop reads CASGWSPGQVDTGELFF. CDR3 nucleotides: TGTGCTAGTGGTTGGTCCCCAGGGCAGGTGGACACCGGGGAGCTGTTTTTT.

V and J are TRBV27 and TRBJ1-4, with 10 nucleotides matching TRBD1. V gave up 5 bases and J gave up 2 bases; unmatched junction bases: 2. The germline V gene has CDR1 MNHEY and CDR2 SMNVEV (reference sequence). CDR3 length: 15 amino acids. CDR3 coding DNA: TGTGCCAGCAGTGGGACAGGGGCCACTAATGAAAAACTGTTTTTT. Translating it yields CASSGTGATNEKLFF.

The V gene is TRBV7-9, the J gene TRBJ1-2, with TRBD1 as a possible D gene (5 bases). V was shortened by 5 bases and J by 8 bases, with 15 bases between the two germline ends. Per the germline V gene, CDR1 is SEHNR and CDR2 is FQNEAQ (reference sequence). CDR3 length: 13 residues. CDR3 sequence: CASSLTRGAGYTF. CDR3 nucleotides: TGTGCCAGCAGCCTGACAAGGGGCGCGGGCTACACCTTC.

This chain connects TRBV19 to TRBJ2-1, with D maybe TRBD1 (6 bases). Germline CDR1 LNHDA, CDR2 SQIVND (reference sequence). The CDR3 has 17 residues. V shed 3 bases and J shed 2 bases, with 17 bases lying between them. As DNA, the CDR3 is TGTGCCAGTAGTATGGGGGCGGTGGCGAGCACCTACAATGAGCAGTTCTTC. Protein: CASSMGAVASTYNEQFF.

The chain couples TRBV5-5 to TRBJ2-7; 7 bases are a match to TRBD1. The CDR3 covers 13 residues. Trimming removed 2 bases from V and 1 base from J; junction bases left unmatched: 0. Germline values: CDR1 SGHKS, CDR2 YYEKEE (reference sequence). Here the CDR3 reads CASSLQGSYEQYF. CDR3 in DNA: TGTGCCAGCAGCTTACAGGGGTCCTACGAGCAGTACTTC.